The subject of this entry is one TCR beta chain. This clonotype was counted a few times. Its cognate antigen has yet to be identified. No base qualities exist here, and no much larger clone lies one base off it. The entry originates in a study of identical twins (dated by TCRdb to 2016 to 2017). With regard to the full study: The study deep-sequenced TCR alpha and beta repertoires from monozygotic twins, unrelated adults of various ages and cord blood to test whether fetal clonotypes persist. To rule out contamination, replicate twin experiments were performed at different times with different library preparation protocols.

At the junction V is shortened by 10 bases and J by 0 bases; bases outside the gene matches: 5. CDR1 and CDR2, per the germline V gene, are KGHDR and SFDVKD. The CDR3, cysteine through phenylalanine, is 14 amino acids long. The read is trimmed to its CDR3 DNA, 42 bases read in frame from base 1. Library prep was done by 5' RACE. Sequenced using an Illumina HiSeq 2000. Template switching introduced a universal primer binding site; the final cDNA contained a unique molecular identifier, enabling accurate counting of TCR cDNA molecules. First-strand cDNA for TCR alpha and beta chains was synthesized from specific primers in the conserved constant-segment region. To control for contamination, every cDNA library was double barcoded, receiving both a SMART-Mk sample barcode and Illumina barcodes. TruSeq adapter sequences and Illumina sample barcodes were added in two successive PCR steps. Sequencing of the TCR alpha and beta cDNA libraries was done on the Illumina HiSeq platform using custom primers. As for how the authors treated the data: MiGEC processed the raw reads to extract unique molecular identifiers, while MiXCR was used to determine the CDR3 positions. Recombination models were inferred per individual with the repgenHMM and IGoR tools using an EM algorithm. Shared clonotype analysis was performed with the tcR package in R, normalizing sharing by the product of cloneset sizes. Out-of-frame nonproductive sequences were analyzed to study raw recombination free of thymic and clonal selection effects. TCRdb reanalyzed the raw reads on its own, using fastp at Q25 for trimming and MiXCR for clone calling, and kept in-frame beta chains. Records with the same CDR3 protein are collapsed into one entry carrying the most frequent genes and DNA. None of the V and J calls come from the authors' own analysis; TCRdb made them. For this sample the table gives more than 1.5 million distinct CDR3 sequences, of which less than 35% were detected only once. The biggest ten clones account for approximately 0.29% of the sample.

All donors were healthy Caucasians. Findings and caveats that apply to the study as a whole: Abundant cord blood beta clonotypes carried fewer insertions; young adult naive repertoires showed a weaker similar trend, while memory repertoires showed none. Compared with coincidental sharing between unrelated individuals, out-of-frame TCR alpha sequences shared between twins had an excess of sequences with low generation probability. Excess twin sharing in beta out-of-frame sequences was weaker because fewer shared sequences lowered the signal-to-noise ratio. Zero-insertion analyses could be partly confounded by invariant T cells such as MAIT and iNKT, although diverse VJ usage argued against such confounding for most clonotypes. In monozygotic twins, recombination models systematically underestimated out-of-frame TCR alpha sharing, but the models matched the sharing seen between unrelated individuals. Because the same donors could not be followed over many years, conclusions were based on cross-sectional statistical analysis.

The chain is encoded by TRBV24-1 joined to TRBJ1-1, with 9 central nucleotides matching TRBD1. This TCR was sampled from a newborn girl in good health. Sequencing was performed on cord blood. The CDR3: CATRQGEVNTEAFF. The sequence in DNA is TGTGCCACTCGACAGGGGGAGGTGAACACTGAAGCTTTCTTT.